The 18 T cell receptor beta chains below come from one sample, sequenced in a study of T-cell memory formation after mild COVID-19. TCRdb itself ran the 5' RACE reads through MiXCR, one entry per CDR3 protein. The sample holds around 300,000 distinct CDR3 sequences; roughly 13% are singletons and the top ten take over 20%. Sequencing input: PBMCs or a T cell subset sorted from them (not recorded which). All receptors come from a young man who had mild COVID-19 (a few samples of this study predate the infection). Cell type and time point are not known.

This clonotype has more than one count but fewer than ten. V is TRBV5-1 and J is TRBJ2-5; D not resolved. Germline CDR1 reads SGHRS; CDR2 reads YFSETQ. The CDR3 runs to 13 residues. Trimming cost V 1 base and J 4 bases, with 8 bases left between them. CDR3 in DNA: TGCGCCAGCAGCTTGAACGGAGCAGAGACCCAGTACTTC. Protein sequence: CASSLNGAETQYF. Based on the CDR3 plus reference TRBV5-1 and TRBJ2-5, the full variable domain is KAGVTQTPRYLIKTRGQQVTLSCSPISGHRSVSWYQQTPGQGLQFLFEYFSETQRNKGNFPGRFSGRQFSNSRSEMNVSTLELGDSALYLCASSLNGAETQYFGPGTRLLVL.

This clonotype was observed at least ten times. V gene TRBV7-9 combines with J gene TRBJ1-1; 8 nucleotides align to TRBD1. The CDR3 length is 16 residues. The trim removed 3 bases at V and 3 bases at J, leaving 9 bases unmatched. CDR1 is SEHNR and CDR2 is FQNEAQ in the germline V gene (reference sequence). In DNA, the CDR3 is TGTGCCAGCAGCTTCGGGACAGGTTTCTTGGACACTGAAGCTTTCTTT. Its protein product is CASSFGTGFLDTEAFF.

This clonotype was picked up a small number of times. CDR3: CATALTGQETQYF. The CDR3 DNA follows: TGTGCCACCGCTCTTACAGGGCAAGAGACCCAGTACTTC. The genes are TRBV12-3 or TRBV12-4 and TRBJ2-5; tentatively, D is TRBD1 (6 bases). The CDR3 length is 13 residues. V lost 10 bases to trimming and J lost 2 bases, with 14 bases between them.

This chain connects TRBV19 to TRBJ1-1, with TRBD1 as a possible D gene (5 bases). CDR1 and CDR2 from the germline V gene are LNHDA and SQIVND (reference sequence). Trimming cost V 4 bases and J 3 bases, with 12 bases left between them. The CDR3 extends over 14 amino acids. The CDR3 nucleotides are TGTGCCAGTAGTACCCTGAAGGGGTACACTGAAGCTTTCTTT. Residues: CASSTLKGYTEAFF.

This clonotype was observed at least ten times. The chain links TRBV5-1 to TRBJ2-7; no firm D call. The germline V gene has CDR1 SGHRS and CDR2 YFSETQ. The CDR3 runs to 13 residues. V lost 4 bases and J 0 bases, leaving 8 bases between the germline ends. The chain's CDR3 is CASSPRISYEQYF. In DNA form, the CDR3 reads TGCGCCAGCAGCCCCCGGATCTCCTACGAGCAGTACTTC.

This clonotype was found a few times. The CDR3 DNA reads as TGTGCCAGCAGTTACTCCGGACTAGCGGGGGCCGGAGATACGCAGTATTTT. Translated: CASSYSGLAGAGDTQYF. The V call is TRBV6-5, the J call TRBJ2-3, with 13 bases lining up with TRBD2. From germline, CDR1 is MNHEY and CDR2 SVGAGI. Unmatched junction bases numbered 5, after V lost 0 bases and J lost 5 bases. The CDR3 loop spans 17 amino acids.

This clonotype occurred many times. The chain links TRBV7-9 to TRBJ2-3; 7 bases agree with TRBD1. Germline V gene sequence: CDR1 SEHNR, CDR2 FQNEAQ (reference sequence). The CDR3 extends over 14 amino acids. With V trimmed by 0 bases and J by 10 bases, 7 bases remained unmatched. The CDR3 DNA sequence: TGTGCCAGCAGCTTAGCGAACAACAGGGGTGCGCAGTATTTT. This codes for CASSLANNRGAQYF.

The chain carries TRBV4-1 and TRBJ2-1, with D perhaps TRBD1 or TRBD2 (6 bases each). Trimming took off 8 bases at V and 7 bases at J, with 18 bases between the two ends. From germline, CDR1 is MGHRA and CDR2 YSYEKL. This CDR3 spans 14 amino acids. The CDR3 DNA follows: TGCGCCAGCGCCCGACTTGGGGGGCGGAATGAGCAGTTCTTC. Protein product: CASARLGGRNEQFF.

This clonotype was seen only a few times. The chain uses TRBV29-1 and TRBJ2-3; D gene uncertain. The germline V and J ends were trimmed by 4 bases and 0 bases, with 11 bases remaining between them. The CDR3 is 14 residues long. The germline V gene has CDR1 SQVTM and CDR2 ANQGSEA. The DNA for the CDR3 is TGCAGCGTTGGGTTCGCGAGAAGCACAGATACGCAGTATTTT. This sequence encodes CSVGFARSTDTQYF.

This clonotype came up a few times. CDR3 amino acids: CASTSPAGGDIQYF. Here the CDR3 DNA reads TGTGCCAGCACCTCCCCCGCCGGAGGGGACATTCAGTACTTC. V is TRBV6-2 or TRBV6-3 and J is TRBJ2-4, with D maybe TRBD2 (6 bases). The CDR3 totals 14 residues. CDR1 is MNHEY and CDR2 is SVGEGT in the germline V gene. V was pared by 7 bases and J by 8 bases, with 18 bases between.

This clonotype has a handful of counts. The rearrangement joins TRBV28 to TRBJ2-7; D assignment may be TRBD1 or TRBD2 (7 bases each). The CDR3 runs 15 residues. CDR1 and CDR2 from the germline V gene are MDHEN and SYDVKM. Deletions cut 5 bases from V and 3 bases from J, with 17 bases between. CDR3 residues: CASSPGGQTYYEQYV. The CDR3, as DNA: TGTGCCAGCAGTCCGGGGGGACAGACCTACTACGAGCAGTACGTC.

In this sample, this clonotype turned up a few times. V usage is TRBV20-1 and J usage is TRBJ1-5; tentatively, D is TRBD1 (5 bases). The ends were cut back, 3 bases at V and 6 bases at J, with 9 bases in the middle. There are 12 residues in the CDR3. The germline V gene has CDR1 DFQATT and CDR2 SNEGSKA (reference sequence). The CDR3 sequence is CSARGVGQPQHF. CDR3 nucleotide sequence: TGCAGTGCTAGGGGGGTAGGTCAGCCCCAGCATTTT.

This clonotype was seen ten or more times. The chain combines TRBV2 with TRBJ2-7; D uncertain. Germline V lookup: CDR1 SNHLY, CDR2 FYNNEI. The CDR3 sequence is 11 residues long. V was trimmed by 4 bases and J by 3 bases, leaving 4 bases between them. CDR3 sequence: CASSVLYEQYF. The CDR3 nucleotides read TGTGCCAGCAGTGTGCTCTACGAGCAGTACTTC.

The rearrangement uses TRBV6-5 and TRBJ2-3; tentative D call: TRBD1 (6 bases). This CDR3 contains 15 residues. Germline V lookup: CDR1 MNHEY, CDR2 SVGAGI. V lost 6 bases and J lost 2, with 15 bases in between. CDR3 region: CASSPRGKDTDTQYF. DNA for the CDR3: TGTGCCAGCAGCCCCAGGGGAAAGGACACAGATACGCAGTATTTT.

The V call is TRBV6-5, the J call TRBJ2-1; possibly TRBD1 for D (6 bases). Germline V lookup: CDR1 MNHEY, CDR2 SVGAGI. Trimming removed 6 bases at V and 1 base at J, with 13 bases between. The CDR3 consists of 15 residues. The CDR3 protein is CASSVGRGSYNEQFF. CDR3 in DNA: TGTGCCAGCAGCGTAGGTAGGGGGTCCTACAATGAGCAGTTCTTC.

The sample holds a few counts of this clonotype. V gene TRBV7-8 combines with J gene TRBJ1-4; unclear D gene. Trimming pared 5 bases from V and 0 bases from J, leaving 13 bases between. The CDR3 is made up of 16 amino acids. In germline, CDR1 is SGHVS, CDR2 FQNEAQ. The CDR3 is CASSPGGRATNEKLFF. The DNA of the CDR3 is TGTGCCAGCAGCCCGGGAGGGAGAGCAACTAATGAAAAACTGTTTTTT. Full variable domain (remainder filled in from reference TRBV7-8 and TRBJ1-4): GAGVSQSPRYKVAKRGQDVALRCDPISGHVSLFWYQQALGQGPEFLTYFQNEAQLDKSGLPSDRFFAERPEGSVSTLKIQRTQQEDSAVYLCASSPGGRATNEKLFFGSGTQLSVL.

The V gene is TRBV6-6, the J gene TRBJ2-7; D may be TRBD2 (6 bases). The CDR3 is made up of 15 amino acids. Deletions cut 2 bases from V and 2 bases from J, with 13 bases between. Per the germline V gene, CDR1 is MNHNY and CDR2 is SVGAGI (reference sequence). As DNA, the CDR3 is TGTGCCAGCAGTTACGAAAACGGGGGTCCCTACGAGCAGTACGTC. Its protein product is CASSYENGGPYEQYV.

In this sample, this clonotype turned up many times. The J gene is TRBJ2-1, the V gene TRBV4-1; possible D gene TRBD1, 6 bases. The CDR3 extends over 13 amino acids. In germline, CDR1 is MGHRA, CDR2 YSYEKL. Trimming shortened V by 0 bases and J by 8 bases, and 8 bases separated the two germline ends. The CDR3 spells CASSQDRGDEQFF. CDR3 sequence (DNA): TGCGCCAGCAGCCAAGACAGGGGAGATGAGCAGTTCTTC.